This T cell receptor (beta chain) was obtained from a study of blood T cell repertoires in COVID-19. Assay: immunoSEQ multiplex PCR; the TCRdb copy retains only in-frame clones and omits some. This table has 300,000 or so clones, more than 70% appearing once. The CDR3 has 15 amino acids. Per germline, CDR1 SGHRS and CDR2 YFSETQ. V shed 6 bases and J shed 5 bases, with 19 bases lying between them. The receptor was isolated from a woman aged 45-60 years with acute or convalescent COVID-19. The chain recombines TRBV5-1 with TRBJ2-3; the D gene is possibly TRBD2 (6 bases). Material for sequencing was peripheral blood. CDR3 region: CASNGGARIVDTQYF. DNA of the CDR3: TGCGCCAGCAATGGAGGGGCTCGTATTGTAGATACGCAGTATTTT.